This section outlines one T cell receptor (beta chain) sequence together with its context. This sample was taken from a study of blood T cell repertoires in COVID-19. Study-level information: COVID-19 samples from acute and convalescent phases originated in the United States, Italy and Spain. Sample material is recorded as cDNA or gDNA derived from T cells, B-cell-depleted T cells, or PBMCs.

Libraries were prepared by immunoSEQ multiplex PCR; TCRdb keeps only in-frame clonotypes and omits some of them. Of under 45,000 clones in the sample, approximately 79% were seen once. Germline loops: CDR1 MNHEY, CDR2 SVGAGI. Trimming cost V 7 bases and J 6 bases; bases outside gene matches: 11. The length of the CDR3 is 15 residues. The sequenced material came from peripheral blood. The receptor was derived from a human donor in a cohort sampled during active COVID-19. The chain is built from TRBV6-5 and TRBJ2-7; 11 nucleotides align to TRBD2. CDR3 protein: CASILGGLAETEQYF. CDR3 bases: TGTGCCAGCATCCTTGGGGGACTAGCGGAAACCGAGCAGTACTTC.